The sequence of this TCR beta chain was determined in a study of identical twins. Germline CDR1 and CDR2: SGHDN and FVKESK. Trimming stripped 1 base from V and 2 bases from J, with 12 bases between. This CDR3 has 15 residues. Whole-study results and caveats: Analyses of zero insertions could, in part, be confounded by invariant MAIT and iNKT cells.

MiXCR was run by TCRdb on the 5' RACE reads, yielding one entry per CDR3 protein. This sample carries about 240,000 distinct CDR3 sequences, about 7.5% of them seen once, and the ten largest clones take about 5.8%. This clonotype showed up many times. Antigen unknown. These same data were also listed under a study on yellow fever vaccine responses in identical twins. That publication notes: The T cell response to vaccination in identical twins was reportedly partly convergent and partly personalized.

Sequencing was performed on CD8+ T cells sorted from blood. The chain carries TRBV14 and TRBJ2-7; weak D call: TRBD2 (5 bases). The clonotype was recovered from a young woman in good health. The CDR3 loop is CASSQVGAATYEQYF. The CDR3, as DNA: TGTGCCAGCAGCCAAGTTGGAGCGGCCACCTACGAGCAGTACTTC.